This T cell receptor (beta chain) is from a study of cytomegalovirus exposure and HLA in healthy donors. Study results and limitations: Specificity for CMV antigens was confirmed in vitro for a few of the CMV-associated chains. Presence/absence analyses took donor sequencing depth as roughly uniform. Later analysis associated a missense DCLRE1C variant with TCR beta V- and J-gene trimming.

PCR was performed using 60 Vbeta and 13 Jbeta primers. Here immunoSEQ multiplex PCR was the method, and the copy in TCRdb shows in-frame clones only, minus some. The repertoire has more than 130,000 clones, 76% of them found once; the top ten carry under 4.5%. The CDR3 contains 15 residues. Germline V lookup: CDR1 SEHNR, CDR2 FQNEAQ (reference sequence). The trim removed 5 bases at V and 7 bases at J, leaving 12 bases unmatched. Donors were ostensibly healthy at sampling, although undocumented immune exposures were probable. In regard to this clone: Its target is not known.

This TCR came from a man aged 18 to 35 in good health and CMV-seronegative. The chain has TRBV7-9 and TRBJ1-2, with 8 bases identical to TRBD1. The sequenced material came from PBMCs. The CDR3 coding sequence is TGTGCCAGCAGCGAACGACAGGGGCTAGAAGGTGGCTACACCTTC. Residues: CASSERQGLEGGYTF.